These T cell receptor beta chains were read from a single sample in a study of shared clonotypes between healthy human individuals. This table comes from immunoSEQ multiplex PCR, and its TCRdb copy is limited to in-frame clones, with some not included. This table holds around 430,000 clones, around 75% found once. Source material: PBMCs. The source of these receptors is a woman aged 40 to 50 in good health. Some clones in this sample may be carry-over from other donors' samples. The CDR3 runs from the conserved cysteine through the conserved F or W. Each record gives: clone size, J gene, V gene, D gene, CDR3 protein, CDR3 DNA. D genes are given only for firm matches. Clone size is stated in some rows and not others, as once, few, many or a class when expanded.

abundance: -
j_gene: TRBJ2-5
v_gene: TRBV19
d_gene: -
CDR3aa: CASSMAGETQYF
CDR3nt: TGTGCCAGTAGTATGGCCGGGGAGACCCAGTACTTC

abundance: -
j_gene: TRBJ2-7
v_gene: TRBV7-2
d_gene: TRBD1
CDR3aa: CASSLEAGGYEQYF
CDR3nt: TGTGCCAGCAGCTTAGAGGCAGGGGGCTACGAGCAGTACTTC

abundance: -
j_gene: TRBJ2-3
v_gene: TRBV29-1
d_gene: TRBD2
CDR3aa: CSDRSGSSDTQYF
CDR3nt: TGCAGCGATCGTAGCGGGAGCTCAGATACGCAGTATTTT

abundance: -
j_gene: TRBJ2-5
v_gene: TRBV6-5
d_gene: TRBD2
CDR3aa: CASSYSLAVYQETQYF
CDR3nt: TGTGCCAGCAGTTACTCTCTAGCGGTTTACCAAGAGACCCAGTACTTC

abundance: few
j_gene: TRBJ2-2
v_gene: TRBV5-1
d_gene: -
CDR3aa: CASSLDTGPGELFF
CDR3nt: TGCGCCAGCAGCTTGGACACTGGCCCCGGGGAGCTGTTTTTT

abundance: -
j_gene: TRBJ1-3
v_gene: TRBV7-8
d_gene: TRBD1
CDR3aa: CASSTPGTGLISSGNTIYF
CDR3nt: TGTGCCAGCAGCACCCCCGGGACAGGGCTCATTAGCTCTGGAAACACCATATATTTT

abundance: few
j_gene: TRBJ2-3
v_gene: TRBV6-1
d_gene: -
CDR3aa: CASKGRTSGTDTQYF
CDR3nt: TGTGCCAGCAAAGGGCGGACCTCGGGCACAGATACGCAGTATTTT

abundance: -
j_gene: TRBJ2-1
v_gene: TRBV5-1
d_gene: TRBD1
CDR3aa: CASSLDRGSYNEQFF
CDR3nt: TGCGCCAGCAGCCTCGACAGGGGCTCCTACAATGAGCAGTTCTTC

abundance: -
j_gene: TRBJ2-7
v_gene: TRBV7-2
d_gene: -
CDR3aa: CASSGEYEQYF
CDR3nt: TGTGCCAGCAGCGGGGAGTACGAGCAGTACTTC

abundance: -
j_gene: TRBJ2-1
v_gene: TRBV5-1
d_gene: TRBD1
CDR3aa: CASSPDATGSHNEQFF
CDR3nt: TGCGCCAGCAGCCCCGATGCGACAGGGTCCCACAATGAGCAGTTCTTC